Sequencing of this T cell receptor (beta chain) was carried out in a study of blood T cell repertoires in COVID-19. TCRdb keeps only in-frame clones here, not all; method: immunoSEQ multiplex PCR. The sample includes 65,000 to 90,000 clones, about 79% of them seen just once. The sequencing input was peripheral blood. The source is an older woman with acute or convalescent COVID-19.

The CDR3 DNA follows: TGTGCCAGCAGCTCCCCCTCCGGGACTGTTGGGACAGATACGCAGTATTTT. This codes for CASSSPSGTVGTDTQYF. The chain uses TRBV5-4 and TRBJ2-3, with D maybe TRBD2 (6 bases). Germline lookup yields CDR1 SGHNT and CDR2 YYREEE (reference sequence). Trimming cost V 3 bases and J 3 bases, with 20 bases left between them. The CDR3 runs to 17 residues.